Described below is a single T cell receptor (beta chain) sequence and its context. Method: immunoSEQ multiplex PCR; TCRdb's copy keeps in-frame clones and lacks some. The sample lists around 50,000 clones; about nine tenths were seen once. This record belongs to a study of blood T cell repertoires in COVID-19. CDR3 length equals 17 residues. Deletions cut 5 bases from V and 1 base from J, with 19 bases between. Germline assignment: CDR1 SEHNR and CDR2 FQNEAQ (reference sequence). The receptor's source is a man in his 70s with acute or convalescent COVID-19. This rearrangement joins TRBV7-9 to TRBJ2-3, with a possible D match to TRBD2 (5 bases). The sequencing sample was made of peripheral blood. In DNA form, the CDR3 reads TGTGCCAGCAGCCCCCACTATAGCGATTTTGGCACAGATACGCAGTATTTT. Protein sequence: CASSPHYSDFGTDTQYF.